The next 4 T cell receptor beta chains were all read from a single sample in a study of control samples from healthy donors and cancer patients. The data were produced by immunoSEQ multiplex PCR, yet TCRdb's version contains in-frame clones alone and is incomplete. There are 90,000 to 100,000 clones in the sample; 90% occur only once, and about 4% lies in the top ten. The sample taken for sequencing was blood. All receptors come from a woman aged 18-29 years in good health.

The chain uses TRBV18 and TRBJ2-5; D possibly corresponds to TRBD1 (6 bases). The V and J ends lost 6 bases and 1 base respectively, with 9 bases between them. The germline V gene encodes CDR1 KGHSH and CDR2 LQKENI. The CDR3 contains 13 residues. CDR3 sequence reads: CASSGDTQETQYF. As DNA, the CDR3 is TGTGCCAGCTCGGGGGACACCCAAGAGACCCAGTACTTC.

The chain has TRBV5-1 and TRBJ2-2; perhaps TRBD1 as D (6 bases). CDR3 length equals 13 residues. Trimming shortened V by 4 bases and J by 6 bases, and 10 bases separated the two germline ends. Germline lookup yields CDR1 SGHRS and CDR2 YFSETQ. The CDR3 DNA reads TGCGCCAGCAGCATACAGGGAGCCGGGGAGCTGTTTTTT. Its translation is CASSIQGAGELFF.

J is TRBJ1-1 and V is TRBV6-5, with D maybe TRBD1 (5 bases). This CDR3 is built from 14 residues. V was shortened by 2 bases and J by 3 bases, with 10 bases between the two germline ends. Per the germline V gene, CDR1 is MNHEY and CDR2 is SVGAGI. In DNA, the CDR3 is TGTGCCAGCAGTTACGGGGGATCGGACACTGAAGCTTTCTTT. Protein product: CASSYGGSDTEAFF.

In this sample, this clone turned up once. This rearrangement joins TRBV19 to TRBJ1-2, with TRBD1 as a possible D gene (5 bases). There are 15 residues in the CDR3. Trimming stripped 5 bases from V and 8 bases from J, with 21 bases between. Germline loops: CDR1 LNHDA, CDR2 SQIVND (reference sequence). Here the CDR3 reads CASSGPQESPRGYTF. CDR3 bases: TGTGCCAGTAGTGGTCCACAGGAATCGCCTCGGGGCTACACCTTC. Full variable domain (outside the CDR3, taken from reference TRBV19 and TRBJ1-2): DGGITQSPKYLFRKEGQNVTLSCEQNLNHDAMYWYRQDPGQGLRLIYYSQIVNDFQKGDIAEGYSVSREKKESFPLTVTSAQKNPTAFYLCASSGPQESPRGYTFGSGTRLTVV.